Listed here are 5 T cell receptor beta chains from one sample, sequenced in a study of T cells in Graves' hyperthyroidism and ophthalmopathy. RNA transcripts served as the template for amplifying TCR beta CDR3 regions. In the first-round RT-PCR of the TCR CDR3, the HTBI primer set was used. MiXCR, run by TCRdb on the multiplex PCR reads, gives a single entry per CDR3 protein. This table holds 45,000 to 55,000 distinct CDR3 sequences, approximately 50% found once. Sequencing used peripheral blood or thyroid tissue (not recorded which). The receptors come from a man between 18 and 29 years old with Graves' hyperthyroidism.

As for this clonotype: Its ends do not fully match the called genes, so a read error is possible. The chain uses TRBV28 and TRBJ1-5; D may be TRBD1 (5 bases). The CDR3 contains 13 residues. CDR1 is MDHEN and CDR2 is SYDVKM in the germline V gene. The CDR3 loop reads CASQGESNQLQHF. The CDR3 coding sequence is TGTGCCAGCCAAGGGGAGAGCAATCAGCTCCAGCATTTT.

This sequence joins TRBV7-3 and TRBJ1-1; the D is unclear. CDR1 and CDR2 from the germline V gene are SGHTA and FQGTGA. Trimming left V 3 bases short and J 5 bases short, with 10 bases between. The length of the CDR3 is 13 residues. The DNA for the CDR3 is TGTGCCAGCAGCTTGCAGGATGGAACTGAAGCTTTCTTT. Its translation: CASSLQDGTEAFF.

Points on this clonotype: This may arise from a read error, as a much more abundant clone is one base away. The rearrangement uses TRBV2 and TRBJ1-1, with D tentatively TRBD1 (5 bases). This CDR3 is 14 amino acids long. Trimming removed 4 bases from V and 4 bases from J, with 13 bases in between. Germline CDR1 and CDR2: SNHLY and FYNNEI. The CDR3 region has the DNA TGTGCCAGCAGTGGGGACGCGAGGAGCACTGAAGCTTTCTTT. This sequence encodes CASSGDARSTEAFF.

This clonotype was seen repeatedly, ten times or more. This chain connects TRBV13 to TRBJ2-7; maybe TRBD1 (6 bases). CDR1 is PRHDT, CDR2 FYEKMQ, per germline (reference sequence). The CDR3 has 14 amino acids. Trimming took 3 bases from V and 6 from J, leaving 15 bases between them. CDR3 nucleotide sequence: TGTGCCAGCAGCTTCACAGGGAATAGGGCCGAGCAGTACTTC. Translated: CASSFTGNRAEQYF.

This clonotype was seen ten or more times. The chain links TRBV29-1 to TRBJ1-5; 9 bases line up with TRBD1. J was trimmed by 1 base and V by 4 bases; bases with no gene match: 5. The length of the CDR3 is 15 residues. Germline V gene data show CDR1 as SQVTM and CDR2 as ANQGSEA. CDR3 coding DNA: TGCAGCGTTGGGACAGGGGCCTCGAGCAATCAGCCCCAGCATTTT. Translating gives CSVGTGASSNQPQHF.